Following are 27 T cell receptor beta chains from one sample sequenced in a study of spatial heterogeneity in lung cancer. TCRdb reanalysed the 5' RACE reads using MiXCR and keeps one entry per CDR3 protein. The sample lists almost 75,000 distinct CDR3 sequences, roughly 14% occurring once. Time point denoted: sample taken at primary tumor resection. Unsorted whole RNA from tumor, nontumor lung or frozen PBMC underwent sequencing. The sample consisted of PBMCs, taken at surgery. These receptors came from a male donor with early-stage non-small cell lung cancer.

Ten or more counts support this clonotype. The rearrangement links TRBV5-1 to TRBJ1-1; D unclear. Germline CDR1 reads SGHRS; CDR2 reads YFSETQ. CDR3 size: 15 residues. Trimming removed 4 bases from V and 1 base from J, with 14 bases in between. The CDR3 region is CASSHGFSPNTEAFF. Here the CDR3 DNA reads TGCGCCAGCAGCCACGGGTTCAGTCCGAACACTGAAGCTTTCTTT.

The CDR3 is CASSLPWLPHEQFF. DNA for the CDR3: TGTGCCAGCAGCCTTCCGTGGCTCCCGCATGAGCAGTTCTTC. The chain has TRBV3-1 and TRBJ2-1, with no clear D. The CDR3 loop spans 14 amino acids. CDR1 is LGHDT and CDR2 is YNNKEL in the germline V gene (reference sequence). V lost 4 bases, J lost 8 bases, and 15 bases lay in between.

There are many counts of this clonotype. V gene TRBV7-6 combines with J gene TRBJ2-3; D ambiguous. The CDR3 loop spans 12 amino acids. The germline V gene encodes CDR1 SGHVS and CDR2 FNYEAQ. Trimming left V 1 base short and J 6 bases short, with 5 bases between. CDR3 region: CASSLVSDTQYF. CDR3 in DNA: TGTGCCAGCAGCTTAGTTTCCGATACGCAGTATTTT.

This clonotype was recorded once. The chain has TRBV5-1 and TRBJ1-5; TRBD1 is a possible D gene (5 bases). Germline CDR1 SGHRS, CDR2 YFSETQ. The CDR3 is made up of 15 amino acids. The V and J ends lost 0 bases and 5 bases respectively, with 12 bases between them. The CDR3 sequence: CASSLAGTGYQPQHF. In DNA, the CDR3 is TGCGCCAGCAGCTTGGCCGGCACAGGATATCAGCCCCAGCATTTT.

The chain uses TRBV24-1 and TRBJ2-5, with 8 bases that match TRBD2. Germline V CDR1 and CDR2: KGHDR, SFDVKD. After removal of 4 bases from V and 5 bases from J, the junction contained 8 bases not matched to a gene. This CDR3 is 15 amino acids long. The CDR3 protein is CATSDTTSAGETQYF. DNA of the CDR3: TGTGCCACCAGTGACACGACTAGCGCGGGGGAGACCCAGTACTTC.

V usage is TRBV10-3 and J usage is TRBJ2-1; no clear D. The germline V gene encodes CDR1 ENHRY and CDR2 SYGVKD. The CDR3 covers 14 residues. V was shortened by 6 bases and J by 8 bases, with 17 bases between the two germline ends. The CDR3: CAISKVFTEDEQFF. The CDR3 nucleotides read TGTGCCATCAGCAAGGTGTTTACCGAAGATGAGCAGTTCTTC.

This clonotype was seen repeatedly, ten times or more. This chain connects TRBV19 to TRBJ2-7; 8 positions agree with TRBD2. Germline loops: CDR1 LNHDA, CDR2 SQIVND (reference sequence). This CDR3 comprises 16 residues. The J segment lost 1 base and the V segment lost 6 bases, leaving 11 bases of the junction unmatched. CDR3: CASRSLREGRSYEQYF. The CDR3 nucleotides read TGTGCCAGTAGATCCCTCCGGGAGGGCCGGTCCTACGAGCAGTACTTC.

There are a few counts of this clonotype. V and J are TRBV7-3 and TRBJ2-3; D not certain. The CDR3 length is 17 residues. The V and J ends lost 5 bases and 4 bases respectively, with 22 bases between them. Germline CDR1 is SGHTA and CDR2 is FQGTGA. The DNA of the CDR3 is TGTGCCAGCAGCCCAGCCGCCCGATCAAGTCCCGCAGATACGCAGTATTTT. It translates to CASSPAARSSPADTQYF.

This clonotype appeared many times. The chain uses TRBV12-3 or TRBV12-4 and TRBJ1-5; no firm D call. Trimming removed 2 bases at V and 7 bases at J, with 9 bases between. The CDR3 has 13 amino acids. CDR3 nucleotides: TGTGCCAGCAGTTTAACAAGCGACCAGCCCCAGCATTTT. The encoded protein is CASSLTSDQPQHF.

Notes on this clonotype: A much larger clonotype is one base distant, so this may be a read error. V and J are TRBV7-2 and TRBJ2-4; TRBD1 matches 7 bases. The CDR3 has 14 residues. The germline gives CDR1 SGHTA, CDR2 FQGNSA. The CDR3 sequence is CANSPDRVSDIQYF. The CDR3 region has the DNA TGTGCCAACAGCCCAGACAGGGTTTCGGACATTCAGTACTTC.

J is TRBJ2-3 and V is TRBV7-6, with D tentatively TRBD1 (5 bases). Germline V CDR1 and CDR2: SGHVS, FNYEAQ. The length of the CDR3 is 16 residues. Trimming pared 2 bases from V and 0 bases from J, leaving 12 bases between. CDR3 sequence: CASSLRSRGSTDTQYF. CDR3 in DNA: TGTGCCAGCAGCTTAAGGTCAAGGGGTAGCACAGATACGCAGTATTTT.

This clonotype has at least ten counts. CDR3: CASSQVVQETQYF. CDR3 nucleotides: TGCGCCAGCAGCCAAGTGGTACAAGAGACCCAGTACTTC. This chain connects TRBV4-1 to TRBJ2-5; D unresolved. Germline values: CDR1 MGHRA, CDR2 YSYEKL. The CDR3 covers 13 residues. Trimming shortened V by 1 base and J by 2 bases, and 5 bases separated the two germline ends.

This clonotype turned up a few times. The rearrangement links TRBV10-3 to TRBJ1-3; 7 nucleotides align to TRBD1. This CDR3 contains 15 residues. After removal of 3 bases from V and 0 bases from J, the junction contained 2 bases not matched to a gene. From germline, CDR1 is ENHRY and CDR2 SYGVKD. DNA of the CDR3: TGTGCCATCAGTGACCGGACAGGCTCTGGAAACACCATATATTTT. It specifies CAISDRTGSGNTIYF.

V and J are TRBV5-6 and TRBJ1-3; D perhaps matches TRBD1 (5 bases). Trimming shortened V by 4 bases and J by 2 bases, and 13 bases separated the two germline ends. This CDR3 comprises 15 residues. CDR1 and CDR2 from the germline V gene are SGHDT and YYEEEE. CDR3 coding DNA: TGTGCCAGCAGCCCGAGGGGAGGCCCTGGAAACACCATATATTTT. It specifies CASSPRGGPGNTIYF.

This clonotype was detected only a few times. V usage is TRBV7-3 and J usage is TRBJ2-1; 7 bases agree with TRBD1. The CDR3 is made up of 15 amino acids. V shed 4 bases and J 7 bases; nucleotides not matched to a gene: 10. Germline CDR1 is SGHTA and CDR2 is FQGTGA. CDR3 loop: CASSSTGTVTNEQFF. The CDR3 DNA reads as TGTGCCAGCAGCTCCACCGGGACAGTGACTAATGAGCAGTTCTTC. The full variable domain, completed using reference TRBV7-3 and TRBJ2-1, is GAGVSQTPSNKVTEKGKYVELRCDPISGHTALYWYRQSLGQGPEFLIYFQGTGAADDSGLPNDRFFAVRPEGSVSTLKIQRTERGDSAVYLCASSSTGTVTNEQFFGPGTRLTVL.

The J gene is TRBJ1-1, the V gene TRBV7-9; 10 bases align to TRBD1. The CDR3 runs 15 residues. Losses at the gene ends were 5 bases for V and 5 bases for J; bases not matched to a gene: 8. Germline V CDR1 and CDR2: SEHNR, FQNEAQ (reference sequence). The CDR3 DNA reads TGTGCCAGCAGCAAGACAGGGGGCGGTTGGACTGAAGCTTTCTTT. It codes for CASSKTGGGWTEAFF.

This clonotype has more than one count but fewer than ten. The rearrangement uses TRBV27 and TRBJ1-1; D is perhaps TRBD1 (6 bases). V dropped 4 bases and J dropped 4 bases, with 13 bases sitting between them. Germline V gives CDR1 MNHEY, CDR2 SMNVEV (reference sequence). The CDR3 covers 14 residues. The CDR3 sequence is CASSSGGQATEAFF. The CDR3 nucleotides read TGTGCCAGCAGTTCGGGGGGGCAGGCCACTGAAGCTTTCTTT.

This clonotype was counted ten times or more. The V gene is TRBV20-1, the J gene TRBJ2-2, with 10 bases lining up with TRBD1. The CDR3 is 16 amino acids. Per the germline V gene, CDR1 is DFQATT and CDR2 is SNEGSKA (reference sequence). J was trimmed by 5 bases and V by 5 bases; bases with no gene match: 11. The CDR3 region has the DNA TGCAGTGCTTCACCCCGGGACAGGGGTAATACCGGGGAGCTGTTTTTT. Translated, it gives CSASPRDRGNTGELFF.

This clonotype was picked up a small number of times. This chain connects TRBV29-1 to TRBJ1-1; a weak D match, TRBD1 (6 bases). Germline CDR1 reads SQVTM; CDR2 reads ANQGSEA. V was clipped by 4 bases and J by 6 bases, with 18 bases between them. The CDR3 is made up of 14 amino acids. CDR3 nucleotides: TGCAGCGTTGTAGCAGGGGCCGACGCGTCTGAAGCTTTCTTT. Its protein product is CSVVAGADASEAFF. Combining the CDR3 with reference TRBV29-1 and TRBJ1-1 gives the whole variable domain SAVISQKPSRDICQRGTSLTIQCQVDSQVTMMFWYRQQPGQSLTLIATANQGSEATYESGFVIDKFPISRPNLTFSTLTVSNMSPEDSSIYLCSVVAGADASEAFFGQGTRLTVV.

This clonotype was found many times. J is TRBJ2-6 and V is TRBV6-6, with D unresolved. V was clipped by 8 bases and J by 1 base, with 9 bases between them. In germline, CDR1 is MNHNY, CDR2 SVGAGI (reference sequence). The CDR3 sequence is 14 residues long. CDR3 DNA sequence: TGTGCCAGCGGTCGCGATTCTGGGGCCAACGTCCTGACTTTC. This encodes CASGRDSGANVLTF.

This chain links TRBV5-4 with TRBJ2-1, with 8 bases matching TRBD2. Trimming took 2 bases from V and 4 from J; bases not matched to a gene: 11. Germline V gene data show CDR1 as SGHNT and CDR2 as YYREEE (reference sequence). The CDR3 is 17 amino acids. CDR3 nucleotides: TGTGCCAGCAGCTTCCCCGGGGTAGCGGGAACTTACAATGAGCAGTTCTTC. Translation: CASSFPGVAGTYNEQFF.

In its sample, this clonotype was seen many times. The gene calls are TRBV12-3 or TRBV12-4 and TRBJ1-5; D is ambiguous. The V end lost 9 bases, the J end lost 5 bases, and 11 bases lay between the germline ends. This CDR3 comprises 12 residues. The CDR3 loop reads CASRHLDQPQHF. DNA of the CDR3: TGTGCCAGTCGGCATCTTGATCAGCCCCAGCATTTT.

The gene calls are TRBV7-2 and TRBJ2-7; 11 nucleotides match TRBD2. V gave up 5 bases and J gave up 6 bases; unmatched junction bases: 6. The germline V gene has CDR1 SGHTA and CDR2 FQGNSA. CDR3 length: 14 residues. CDR3 DNA: TGTGCCAGCAGCGCGGGACTAGCGGAGCTCGAGCAGTACTTC. Protein sequence: CASSAGLAELEQYF.

The V call is TRBV19, the J call TRBJ2-5; no clear D gene. Germline V gene lookup returns CDR1 LNHDA and CDR2 SQIVND (reference sequence). Trimming removed 10 bases at V and 4 bases at J, with 16 bases between. CDR3 length: 13 amino acids. This CDR3 is CATDGCPGETQYF. CDR3 bases: TGTGCCACCGATGGATGCCCCGGAGAGACCCAGTACTTC.

At least ten counts were recorded for this clonotype. The chain carries TRBV18 and TRBJ2-7; 8 positions agree with TRBD1. With V trimmed by 4 bases and J by 0 bases, 2 bases remained unmatched. This CDR3 is 14 amino acids long. The germline gives CDR1 KGHSH, CDR2 LQKENI. CDR3 DNA sequence: TGTGCCAGCTCACGGGACAGGAGCTCCTACGAGCAGTACTTC. Amino acids: CASSRDRSSYEQYF.

This clonotype appeared a few times. The chain uses TRBV18 and TRBJ2-2, with TRBD2 matching 10 bases. The CDR3 covers 16 residues. Trimming removed 2 bases from V and 6 bases from J; junction bases left unmatched: 6. The germline V gene encodes CDR1 KGHSH and CDR2 LQKENI. CDR3 region: CASSPRTSGSPGELFF. The CDR3 DNA reads as TGTGCCAGCTCACCAAGGACTAGCGGATCCCCCGGGGAGCTGTTTTTT.

This clonotype was counted at least ten times. The chain carries TRBV27 and TRBJ1-1, with D hard to call. CDR1 and CDR2 from the germline V gene are MNHEY and SMNVEV (reference sequence). Trimming removed 4 bases at V and 2 bases at J, with 11 bases between. There are 14 residues in the CDR3. This CDR3 reads CASSWTTINTEAFF. CDR3 DNA: TGTGCCAGCAGTTGGACGACAATTAACACTGAAGCTTTCTTT.